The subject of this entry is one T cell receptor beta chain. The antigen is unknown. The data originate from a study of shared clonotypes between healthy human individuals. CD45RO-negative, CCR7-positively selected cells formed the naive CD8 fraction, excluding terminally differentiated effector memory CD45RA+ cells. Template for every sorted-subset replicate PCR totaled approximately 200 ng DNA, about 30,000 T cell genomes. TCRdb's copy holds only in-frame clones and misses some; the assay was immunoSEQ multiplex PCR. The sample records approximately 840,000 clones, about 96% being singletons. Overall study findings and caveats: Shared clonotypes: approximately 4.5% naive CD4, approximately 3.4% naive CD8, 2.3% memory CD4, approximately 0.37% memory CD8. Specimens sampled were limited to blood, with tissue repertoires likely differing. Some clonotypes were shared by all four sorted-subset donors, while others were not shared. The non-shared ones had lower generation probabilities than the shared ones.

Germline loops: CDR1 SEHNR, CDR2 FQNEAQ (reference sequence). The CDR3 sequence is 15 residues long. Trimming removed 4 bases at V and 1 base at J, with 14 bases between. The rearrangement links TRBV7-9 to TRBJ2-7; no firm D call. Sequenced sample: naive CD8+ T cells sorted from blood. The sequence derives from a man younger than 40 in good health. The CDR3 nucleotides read TGTGCCAGCAGCTCGTCAACATCCGAGTCCTACGAGCAGTACTTC. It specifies CASSSSTSESYEQYF.